This entry is about one T cell receptor beta chain. This specimen comes from a study of blood T cell repertoires in COVID-19. Germline loops: CDR1 DFQATT, CDR2 SNEGSKA (reference sequence). The V and J ends lost 5 bases and 2 bases respectively, with 5 bases between them. This CDR3 has 11 amino acids. The assay was immunoSEQ multiplex PCR, and TCRdb's table has in-frame clones only and misses some. This table has 60,000 or so clones, roughly nine tenths appearing once. Specimen: peripheral blood. This chain uses TRBV20-1 with TRBJ2-3; no firm D call. This clonotype originated in a woman in her sixties or seventies with active COVID-19. Here the CDR3 reads CSAPFTDTQYF. The CDR3 DNA is TGCAGTGCTCCCTTCACAGATACGCAGTATTTT.